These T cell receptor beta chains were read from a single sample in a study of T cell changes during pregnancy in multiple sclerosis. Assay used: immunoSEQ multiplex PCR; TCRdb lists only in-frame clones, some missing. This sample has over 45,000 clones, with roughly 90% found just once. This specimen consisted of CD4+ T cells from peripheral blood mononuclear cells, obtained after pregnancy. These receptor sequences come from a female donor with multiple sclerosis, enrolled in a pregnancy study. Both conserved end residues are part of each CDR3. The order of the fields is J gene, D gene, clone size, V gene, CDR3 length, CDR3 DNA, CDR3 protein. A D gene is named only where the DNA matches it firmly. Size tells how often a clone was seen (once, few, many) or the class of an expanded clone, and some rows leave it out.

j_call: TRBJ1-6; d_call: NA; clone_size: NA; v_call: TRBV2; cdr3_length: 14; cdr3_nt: TGTGCCAGCAGGAGGGAGGGCGCCTCTTCACCCCTCCACTTT; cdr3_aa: CASRREGASSPLHF
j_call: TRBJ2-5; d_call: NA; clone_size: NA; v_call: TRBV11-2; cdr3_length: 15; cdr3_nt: TGTGCCAGCAGACAAGCCGCCGGGGGTAAAGAGACCCAGTACTTC; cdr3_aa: CASRQAAGGKETQYF
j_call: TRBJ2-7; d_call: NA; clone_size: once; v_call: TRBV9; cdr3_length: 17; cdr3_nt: TGTGCCAGCAGCCCCCATTTTCGTCCAGGAAGCTCCTACGAGCAGTACTTC; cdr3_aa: CASSPHFRPGSSYEQYF
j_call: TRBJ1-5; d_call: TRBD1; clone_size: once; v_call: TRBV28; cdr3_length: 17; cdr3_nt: TGTGCCAGCAGTCCCGGGACAGGGATTCGCGGCAATCAGCCCCGGCATTTT; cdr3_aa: CASSPGTGIRGNQPRHF
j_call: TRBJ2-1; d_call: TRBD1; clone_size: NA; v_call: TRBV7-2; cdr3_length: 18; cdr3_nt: TGTGCCAGCAGCTTAGAGGGGTCAGGGGGCATCGCCTACAATGAGCAGTTCTTC; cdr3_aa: CASSLEGSGGIAYNEQFF
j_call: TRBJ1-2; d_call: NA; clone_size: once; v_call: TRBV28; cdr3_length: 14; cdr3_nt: TGTGCCAGCAGTTTACTGGGACAAGCCTATGGCTACACCTTC; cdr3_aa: CASSLLGQAYGYTF
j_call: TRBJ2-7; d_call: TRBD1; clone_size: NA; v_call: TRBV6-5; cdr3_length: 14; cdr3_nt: TGTGCCAGCAAACAAACAGGGGCCCCCACCGAGCAGTACTTC; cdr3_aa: CASKQTGAPTEQYF
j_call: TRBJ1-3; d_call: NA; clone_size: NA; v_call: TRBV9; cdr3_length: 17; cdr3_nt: TGTGCCAGCAGCGTAACTCCGACAGAGGACTCTGGAAACACCATATATTTT; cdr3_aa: CASSVTPTEDSGNTIYF
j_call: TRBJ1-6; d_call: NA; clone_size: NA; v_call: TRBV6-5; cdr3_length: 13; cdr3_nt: TGTGCCAGCAGTTGGGACAATAATTCACCCCTCCACTTT; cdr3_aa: CASSWDNNSPLHF
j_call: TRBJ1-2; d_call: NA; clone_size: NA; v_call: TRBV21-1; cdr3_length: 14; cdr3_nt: TGTGCCAGCAGTCTTGGCGGGGGCGTTGACGGCTACACCTTC; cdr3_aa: CASSLGGGVDGYTF
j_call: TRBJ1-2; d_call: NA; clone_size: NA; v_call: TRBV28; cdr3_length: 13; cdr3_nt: TGTGCCAGCAGTTTAAAGGGAGACTATGGCTACACCTTC; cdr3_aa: CASSLKGDYGYTF
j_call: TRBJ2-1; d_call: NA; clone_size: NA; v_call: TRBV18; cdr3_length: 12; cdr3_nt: TGTGCCAGCTCACCAACAAACAATGAGCAGTTCTTC; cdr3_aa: CASSPTNNEQFF
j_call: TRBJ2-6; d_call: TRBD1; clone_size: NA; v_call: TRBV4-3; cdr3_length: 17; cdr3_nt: TGCGCCAGCAGCCAAACCCCGACAGGGACAGGGGCCAACGTCCTGACTTTC; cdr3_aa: CASSQTPTGTGANVLTF
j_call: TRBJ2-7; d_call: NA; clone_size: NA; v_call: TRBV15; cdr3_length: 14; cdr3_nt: TGTGCCACCAGCAGCCGCCTAGCGCCTCAGGAGCAGTACTTC; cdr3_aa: CATSSRLAPQEQYF
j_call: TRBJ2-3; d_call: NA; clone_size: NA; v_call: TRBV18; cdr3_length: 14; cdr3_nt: TGTGCCAGCTCACCACTTCCGGGCACAGATACGCAGTATTTT; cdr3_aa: CASSPLPGTDTQYF
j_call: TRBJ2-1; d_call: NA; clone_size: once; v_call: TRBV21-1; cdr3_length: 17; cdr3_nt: TGTGCCAGCAGCCCACGACTAGCGGGAGAGAAGAGAAATGAGCAGTTCTTC; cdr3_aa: CASSPRLAGEKRNEQFF
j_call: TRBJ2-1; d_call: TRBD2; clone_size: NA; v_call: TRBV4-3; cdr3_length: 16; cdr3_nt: TGCGCCAGCAGCTTAGGACTAGCGGGAGCCGGGGATGAGCAGCTCTTC; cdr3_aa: CASSLGLAGAGDEQLF
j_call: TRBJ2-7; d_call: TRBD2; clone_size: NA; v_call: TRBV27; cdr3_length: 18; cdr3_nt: TGTGCCAGCAGCTCACTGCAATCGGGACTAGCGGGATTTGGGGAGCAGTACTTC; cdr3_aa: CASSSLQSGLAGFGEQYF
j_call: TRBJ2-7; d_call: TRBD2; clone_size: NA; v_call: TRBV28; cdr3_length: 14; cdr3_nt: TGTGCCAGCAGTTTTCGGGAGGGTTCCTACGAGCAGTACTTC; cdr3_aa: CASSFREGSYEQYF
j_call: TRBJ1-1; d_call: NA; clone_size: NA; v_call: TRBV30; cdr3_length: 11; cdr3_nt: TGTGCCTGGAGTGGCCGAGGTGAAGCTTTCTTT; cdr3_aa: CAWSGRGEAFF
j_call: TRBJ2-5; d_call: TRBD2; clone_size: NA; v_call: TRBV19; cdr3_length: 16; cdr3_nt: TGTGCCAGTAGTATAGGGGCGGGAGGGCCACAAGAGACCCAGTACTTC; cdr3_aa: CASSIGAGGPQETQYF
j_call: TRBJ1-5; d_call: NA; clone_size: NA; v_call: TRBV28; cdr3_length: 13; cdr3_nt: TGTGCCAGCAGTTTTCGTTATAATCAGCCCCAGCATTTT; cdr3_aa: CASSFRYNQPQHF
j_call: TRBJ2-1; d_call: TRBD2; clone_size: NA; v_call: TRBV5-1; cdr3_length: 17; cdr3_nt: TGCGCCAGCAGCTTTGGGACTAGCGGAACCTCCTACAATGAGCAGTTCTTC; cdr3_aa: CASSFGTSGTSYNEQFF
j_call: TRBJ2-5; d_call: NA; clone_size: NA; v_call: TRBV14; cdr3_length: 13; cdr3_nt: TGTGCCAGCAGCCAATGGGACTTGGAGACCCAGTACTTC; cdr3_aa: CASSQWDLETQYF
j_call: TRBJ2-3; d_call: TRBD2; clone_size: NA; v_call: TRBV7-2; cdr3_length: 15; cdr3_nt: TGTGCCAGCAGCTTAAAGCGGGGGAGCACAGATACGCAGTATTTT; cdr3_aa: CASSLKRGSTDTQYF
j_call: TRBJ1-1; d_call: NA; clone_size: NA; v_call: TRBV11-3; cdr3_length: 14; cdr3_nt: TGTGCCAGCAGCGTCGGGGGGTTACTCACTGAAGCTTTCTTT; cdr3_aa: CASSVGGLLTEAFF
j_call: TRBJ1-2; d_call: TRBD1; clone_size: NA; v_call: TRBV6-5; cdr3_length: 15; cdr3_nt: TGTGCCAGCAGTTACTCGACAACAGGGGACTATGGCTACACCTTC; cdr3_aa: CASSYSTTGDYGYTF
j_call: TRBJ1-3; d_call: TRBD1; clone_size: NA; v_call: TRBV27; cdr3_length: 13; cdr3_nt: TGTGCCAGCAAGGGGACAGGTGCAAACACCATATATTTT; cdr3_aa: CASKGTGANTIYF
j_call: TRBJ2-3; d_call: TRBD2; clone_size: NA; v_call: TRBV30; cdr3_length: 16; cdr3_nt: TGTGCCTGGAGTCCAGGGACTAGCGGGGGCACAGATACGCAGTATTTT; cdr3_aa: CAWSPGTSGGTDTQYF
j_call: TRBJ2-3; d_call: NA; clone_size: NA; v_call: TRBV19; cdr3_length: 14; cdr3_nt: TGTGCCAGTAGAAACCTTCGCCAGCGCGATACGCAGTATTTT; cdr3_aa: CASRNLRQRDTQYF
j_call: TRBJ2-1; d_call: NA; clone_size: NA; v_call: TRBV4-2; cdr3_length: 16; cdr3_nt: TGTGCCAGCAGCCAAGAGGACGGGGGCTCCTACAATGAGCAGTTCTTC; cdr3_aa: CASSQEDGGSYNEQFF
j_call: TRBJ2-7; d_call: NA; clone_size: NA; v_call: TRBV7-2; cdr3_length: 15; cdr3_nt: TGTGCCAGCGGGCCCCCTGGAGGGAGAGGGAACGAGCAGTACTTC; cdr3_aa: CASGPPGGRGNEQYF
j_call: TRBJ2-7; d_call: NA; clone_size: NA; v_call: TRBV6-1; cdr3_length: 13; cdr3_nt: TGTGCCAGCAGTGTTAGCGGTGACTACGAGCAGTACTTC; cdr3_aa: CASSVSGDYEQYF
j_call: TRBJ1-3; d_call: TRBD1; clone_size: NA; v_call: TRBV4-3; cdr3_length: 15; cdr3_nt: TGCGCCAGCAGCCACATGGACAGGGAGGCAAACACCATATATTTT; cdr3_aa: CASSHMDREANTIYF
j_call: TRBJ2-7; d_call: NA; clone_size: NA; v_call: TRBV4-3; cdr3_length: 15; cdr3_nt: TGCGCCAGCAGTATGACCGGGTCACTCTCCTACGAGCAGTACTTC; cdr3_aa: CASSMTGSLSYEQYF
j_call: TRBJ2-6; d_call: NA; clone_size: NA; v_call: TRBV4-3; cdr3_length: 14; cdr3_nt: TGCGCCAGCCGCGGTACTGCTGGGGCCAACGTCCTGACTTTC; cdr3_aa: CASRGTAGANVLTF
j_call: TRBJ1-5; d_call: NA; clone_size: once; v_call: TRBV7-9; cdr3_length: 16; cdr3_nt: TGTGCCAGCAGCTTAGGGGACAACTATAGCAATCAGCCCCAGCATTTT; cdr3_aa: CASSLGDNYSNQPQHF
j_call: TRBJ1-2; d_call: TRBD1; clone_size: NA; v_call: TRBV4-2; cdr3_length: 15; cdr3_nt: TGTGCCAGCAGCCAAAGGGGACAGCAAAACTATGGCTACACCTTC; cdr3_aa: CASSQRGQQNYGYTF
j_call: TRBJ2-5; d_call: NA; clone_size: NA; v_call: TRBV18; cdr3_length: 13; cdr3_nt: TGTGCCAGCTCACCTCAGGGCCAAGAGACCCAGTACTTC; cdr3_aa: CASSPQGQETQYF
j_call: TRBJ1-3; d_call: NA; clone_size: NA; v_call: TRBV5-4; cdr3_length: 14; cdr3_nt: TGTGCCAGCAGCCGTGAGAAGAATGGAAACACCATATATTTT; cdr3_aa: CASSREKNGNTIYF
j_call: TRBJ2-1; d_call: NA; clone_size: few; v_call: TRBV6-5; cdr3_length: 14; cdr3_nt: TGTGCCAGCAGTTACTCCCTGGTCACAAATGAGCAGTTCTTC; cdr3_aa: CASSYSLVTNEQFF
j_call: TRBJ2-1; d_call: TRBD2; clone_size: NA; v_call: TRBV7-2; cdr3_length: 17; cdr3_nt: TGTGCCAGCACCTGGGGTAGCGGGAGAAGCTCCTACAATGAGCAGTTCTTC; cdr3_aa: CASTWGSGRSSYNEQFF
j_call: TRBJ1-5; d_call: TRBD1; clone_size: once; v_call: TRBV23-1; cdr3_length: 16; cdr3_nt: TGCGCCAGCAGTCAAGAACAGGGGGGGAACAATCAGCCCCAGCATTTT; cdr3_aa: CASSQEQGGNNQPQHF
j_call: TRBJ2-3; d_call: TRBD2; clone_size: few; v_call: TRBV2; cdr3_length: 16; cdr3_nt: TGTGCCAGCCGCCCAAGGCTAGCGGGAGTCACAGATACGCAGTATTTT; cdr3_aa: CASRPRLAGVTDTQYF
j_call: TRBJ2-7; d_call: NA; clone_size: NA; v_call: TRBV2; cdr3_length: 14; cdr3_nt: TGTGCCAGCAGTGAAAGTGCGACTACCTACGAGCAGTACTTC; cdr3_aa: CASSESATTYEQYF
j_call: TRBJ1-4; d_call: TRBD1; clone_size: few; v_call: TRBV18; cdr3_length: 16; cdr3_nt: TGTGCCAGCTCACCACCGGCCGGGACAGGGAGCGAAAAACTGTTTTTT; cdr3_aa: CASSPPAGTGSEKLFF
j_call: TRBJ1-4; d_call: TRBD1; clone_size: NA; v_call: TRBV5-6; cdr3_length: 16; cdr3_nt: TGTGCCAGCAGCCCCAGGGGGATGGGGAAAAATGAAAAACTGTTTTTT; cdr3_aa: CASSPRGMGKNEKLFF
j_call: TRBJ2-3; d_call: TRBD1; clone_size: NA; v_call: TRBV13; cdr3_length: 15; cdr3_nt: TGTGCCAGCAGCCACGGGACAGATAGCACAGATACGCAGTATTTT; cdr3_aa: CASSHGTDSTDTQYF
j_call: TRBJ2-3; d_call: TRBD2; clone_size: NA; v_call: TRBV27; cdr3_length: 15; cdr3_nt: TGTGCCAGCAGTTTAGGAGGGAGGGCCGCAGATACGCAGTATTTT; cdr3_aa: CASSLGGRAADTQYF
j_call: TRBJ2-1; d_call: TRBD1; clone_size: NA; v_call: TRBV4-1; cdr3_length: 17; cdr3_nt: TGCGCCAGCAGCCAAATGGGCCCGGGACAGACCTACAATGAGCAGTTCTTC; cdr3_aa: CASSQMGPGQTYNEQFF
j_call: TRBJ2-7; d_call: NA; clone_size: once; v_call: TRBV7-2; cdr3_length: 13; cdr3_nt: TGTGCCAGCAGCCATAGTAGTTCCTACGAGCAGTACTTC; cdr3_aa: CASSHSSSYEQYF
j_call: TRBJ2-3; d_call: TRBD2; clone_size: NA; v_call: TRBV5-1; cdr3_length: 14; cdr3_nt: TGCGCCAGCAGCTTGGTAGCGGGAACAGATACGCAGTATTTT; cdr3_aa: CASSLVAGTDTQYF
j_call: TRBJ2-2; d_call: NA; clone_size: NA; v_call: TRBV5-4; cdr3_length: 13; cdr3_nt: TGTGCCAGCAGCTTGGGAGTGGCCGGGGAGCTGTTTTTT; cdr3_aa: CASSLGVAGELFF